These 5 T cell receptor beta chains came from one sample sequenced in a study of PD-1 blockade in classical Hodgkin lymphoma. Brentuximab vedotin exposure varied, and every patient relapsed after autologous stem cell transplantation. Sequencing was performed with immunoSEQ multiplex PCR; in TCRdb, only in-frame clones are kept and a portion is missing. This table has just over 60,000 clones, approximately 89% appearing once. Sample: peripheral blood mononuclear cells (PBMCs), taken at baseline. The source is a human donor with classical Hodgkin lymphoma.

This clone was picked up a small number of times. CDR3 in amino acids: CASSENQPQHF. CDR3 coding DNA: TGCGCCAGCAGTGAGAATCAGCCCCAGCATTTT. The rearrangement uses TRBV10-1 and TRBJ1-5; no reliable D call. The V end lost 2 bases, the J end lost 4 bases, and 0 bases lay between the germline ends. The germline V gene encodes CDR1 WNHNN and CDR2 SYGVQD (reference sequence). The CDR3 contains 11 residues.

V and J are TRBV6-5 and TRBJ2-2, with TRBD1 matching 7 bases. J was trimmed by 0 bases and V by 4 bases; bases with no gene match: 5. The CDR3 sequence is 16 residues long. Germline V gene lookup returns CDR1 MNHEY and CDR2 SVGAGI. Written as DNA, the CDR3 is TGTGCCAGCAGTTGGTTCCAGGGGGCGAACACCGGGGAGCTGTTTTTT. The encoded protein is CASSWFQGANTGELFF.

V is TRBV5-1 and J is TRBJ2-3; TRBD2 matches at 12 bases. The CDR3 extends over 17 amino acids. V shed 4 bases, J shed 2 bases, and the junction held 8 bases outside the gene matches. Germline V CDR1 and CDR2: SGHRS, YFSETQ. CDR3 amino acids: CASSLLTSGGSTDTQYF. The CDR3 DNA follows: TGCGCCAGCAGCCTCCTGACTAGCGGGGGATCCACAGATACGCAGTATTTT. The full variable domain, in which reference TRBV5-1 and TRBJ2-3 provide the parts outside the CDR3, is KAGVTQTPRYLIKTRGQQVTLSCSPISGHRSVSWYQQTPGQGLQFLFEYFSETQRNKGNFPGRFSGRQFSNSRSEMNVSTLELGDSALYLCASSLLTSGGSTDTQYFGPGTRLTVL.

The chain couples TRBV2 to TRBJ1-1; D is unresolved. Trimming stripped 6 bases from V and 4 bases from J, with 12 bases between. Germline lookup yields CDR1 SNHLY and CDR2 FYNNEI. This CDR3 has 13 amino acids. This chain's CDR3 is CASRLVTFTEAFF. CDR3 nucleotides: TGTGCCAGCAGATTAGTGACGTTCACTGAAGCTTTCTTT. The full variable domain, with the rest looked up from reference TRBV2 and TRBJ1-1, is EPEVTQTPSHQVTQMGQEVILRCVPISNHLYFYWYRQILGQKVEFLVSFYNNEISEKSEIFDDQFSVERPDGSNFTLKIRSTKLEDSAMYFCASRLVTFTEAFFGQGTRLTVV.

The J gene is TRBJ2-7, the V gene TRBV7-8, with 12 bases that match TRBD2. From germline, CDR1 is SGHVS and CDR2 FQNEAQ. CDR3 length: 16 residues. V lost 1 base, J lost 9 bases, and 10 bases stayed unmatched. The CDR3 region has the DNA TGTGCCAGCAGCTTAGTCTCGACTAGCGGGGGCCAAGGGCAGTACTTC. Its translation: CASSLVSTSGGQGQYF. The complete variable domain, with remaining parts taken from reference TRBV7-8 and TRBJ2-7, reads GAGVSQSPRYKVAKRGQDVALRCDPISGHVSLFWYQQALGQGPEFLTYFQNEAQLDKSGLPSDRFFAERPEGSVSTLKIQRTQQEDSAVYLCASSLVSTSGGQGQYFGPGTRLTVT.